The rows below give T cell receptor beta chains drawn from one sample of a study of T-cell memory formation after mild COVID-19. TCRdb reprocessed the 5' RACE reads with MiXCR, giving one entry per CDR3 protein. The sample lists about 140,000 distinct CDR3 sequences, 14% seen once, with more than 25% in the top ten. The sequencing sample was made of PBMCs or a T cell subset sorted from them (not recorded which). The receptors shown here come from an adult woman who had mild COVID-19 (a few samples of this study predate the infection). Cell type and time point are not known. The CDR3 runs from the conserved cysteine through the conserved F or W. Each record gives: CDR3 protein, CDR3 DNA, V gene, clone size, D gene, J gene. D genes are given only for firm matches. The size entry is marked missing in some rows and otherwise reads once, few, many or a size class.

CDR3: CASMAGLWDQETQYF
DNA: TGTGCCAGCATGGCCGGTTTATGGGACCAAGAGACCCAGTACTTC
V: TRBV2
size: few
D: NA
J: TRBJ2-5

CDR3: CASKSGTTVWQYF
DNA: TGTGCCAGCAAGTCCGGGACTACCGTATGGCAGTATTTT
V: TRBV7-2
size: NA
D: TRBD2
J: TRBJ2-3

CDR3: CASSMGGELFF
DNA: TGTGCCAGTAGTATGGGGGGGGAGCTGTTTTTT
V: TRBV19
size: many
D: NA
J: TRBJ2-2

CDR3: CASSLELLRTEAFF
DNA: TGTGCCAGCAGCTTAGAACTCCTGAGGACTGAAGCTTTCTTT
V: TRBV7-2
size: NA
D: NA
J: TRBJ1-1

CDR3: CASSNGASDTQYF
DNA: TGTGCCAGCAGCAATGGGGCGTCAGATACGCAGTATTTT
V: TRBV7-9
size: few
D: NA
J: TRBJ2-3

CDR3: CASSVESGASSYNEQFF
DNA: TGTGCCAGCAGCGTAGAGTCAGGGGCCAGCTCCTACAATGAGCAGTTCTTC
V: TRBV9
size: few
D: NA
J: TRBJ2-1

CDR3: CASSFGGAQETQYF
DNA: TGTGCCAGCAGTTTTGGGGGCGCTCAAGAGACCCAGTACTTC
V: TRBV12-3/TRBV12-4
size: NA
D: NA
J: TRBJ2-5

CDR3: CASSLTGASYEQYF
DNA: TGTGCCAGTAGTCTCACAGGTGCCTCCTACGAGCAGTACTTC
V: TRBV19
size: NA
D: NA
J: TRBJ2-7

CDR3: CASSPSGEEYNEQFF
DNA: TGTGCCAGCAGCCCAAGCGGGGAAGAGTACAATGAGCAGTTCTTC
V: TRBV6-6
size: NA
D: TRBD2
J: TRBJ2-1

CDR3: CSARDYRQYEQYF
DNA: TGCAGTGCCCGCGACTACAGGCAGTACGAGCAGTACTTC
V: TRBV20-1
size: many
D: NA
J: TRBJ2-7

CDR3: CASSLRGRQGEAYNSPLHF
DNA: TGTGCCAGCAGCTTACGGGGACGACAGGGGGAGGCATATAATTCACCCCTCCACTTT
V: TRBV11-2
size: many
D: TRBD1
J: TRBJ1-6

CDR3: CASSLQGTSYEQYF
DNA: TGTGCCAGTAGTTTACAGGGGACCTCCTACGAGCAGTACTTC
V: TRBV19
size: NA
D: TRBD1
J: TRBJ2-7

CDR3: CSALPGQGYNEQFF
DNA: TGCAGTGCCTTACCGGGACAGGGGTACAATGAGCAGTTCTTC
V: TRBV20-1
size: NA
D: TRBD1
J: TRBJ2-1

CDR3: CASRQQGYEQYF
DNA: TGTGCCAGCAGACAACAGGGCTACGAGCAGTACTTC
V: TRBV3-1
size: few
D: NA
J: TRBJ2-7

CDR3: CAISEPWTRSGETQYF
DNA: TGTGCCATCAGTGAGCCGTGGACTCGGAGCGGGGAGACCCAGTACTTC
V: TRBV10-3
size: NA
D: NA
J: TRBJ2-5

CDR3: CASSWDSGSTEAFF
DNA: TGTGCCAGCAGCTGGGACTCAGGGAGCACTGAAGCTTTCTTT
V: TRBV7-9
size: once
D: NA
J: TRBJ1-1

CDR3: CSARPSAEQYF
DNA: TGCAGTGCTAGACCTAGTGCCGAGCAGTACTTC
V: TRBV20-1
size: few
D: NA
J: TRBJ2-7

CDR3: CASSLNSEGKEETQYF
DNA: TGTGCCAGCAGCTTAAACTCGGAGGGGAAGGAAGAGACCCAGTACTTC
V: TRBV7-6
size: few
D: NA
J: TRBJ2-5

CDR3: CASLIIGLYGYTF
DNA: TGTGCCAGTTTAATTATCGGGTTGTATGGCTACACCTTC
V: TRBV12-3/TRBV12-4
size: many
D: NA
J: TRBJ1-2